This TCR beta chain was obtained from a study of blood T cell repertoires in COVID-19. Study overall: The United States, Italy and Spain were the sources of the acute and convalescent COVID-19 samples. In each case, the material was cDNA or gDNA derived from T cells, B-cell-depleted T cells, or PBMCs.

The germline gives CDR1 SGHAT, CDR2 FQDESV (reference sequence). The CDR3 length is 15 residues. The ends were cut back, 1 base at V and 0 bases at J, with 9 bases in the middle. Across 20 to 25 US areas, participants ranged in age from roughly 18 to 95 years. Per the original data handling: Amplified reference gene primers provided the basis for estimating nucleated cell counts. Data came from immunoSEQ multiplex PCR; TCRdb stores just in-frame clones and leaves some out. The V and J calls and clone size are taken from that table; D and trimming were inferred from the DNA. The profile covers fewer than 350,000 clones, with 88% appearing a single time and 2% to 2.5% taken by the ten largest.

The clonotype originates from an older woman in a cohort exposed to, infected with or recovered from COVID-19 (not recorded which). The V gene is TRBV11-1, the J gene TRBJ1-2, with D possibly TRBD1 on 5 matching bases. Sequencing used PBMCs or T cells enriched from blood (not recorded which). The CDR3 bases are TGTGCCAGCAGCTTAGTGACAGCTGCTAACTATGGCTACACCTTC. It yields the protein CASSLVTAANYGYTF.